These T cell receptor beta chains were read from a single sample in a study of CD8 T cells in Susac syndrome. TCRdb reanalysed the immunoSEQ multiplex PCR reads using MiXCR and keeps one entry per CDR3 protein. The data contain about 52,000 distinct CDR3 sequences, 93% of them seen just once; the ten biggest clones take up about 0.51%. The material sequenced was CD8+ T cells from PBMCs. All receptors derive from a human donor with multiple sclerosis. Each CDR3 is given with its conserved first and last residue. The D gene is left open where the match is weak. Size tells how often a clone was seen (once, few, many) or the class of an expanded clone, and some rows leave it out.

>.|15|TRBJ1-3|TRBV6-1|.
TGTGCCAGCAGTAAATTGCCGGATTCTGGAAACACCATATATTTT
CASSKLPDSGNTIYF
>.|12|TRBJ2-1|TRBV11-2|.
TGTGCCAGCAGCTTAGAGTTCAATGAGCAGTTCTTC
CASSLEFNEQFF
>.|16|TRBJ1-6|TRBV28|.
TGTGCCAGCAGTTTAACCGGGACCGGCTATAATTCACCCCTCCACTTT
CASSLTGTGYNSPLHF
>.|13|TRBJ2-6|TRBV29-1|.
TGCAGCGTTGTCGACTCTGGGGCCAACGTCCTGACTTTC
CSVVDSGANVLTF
>TRBD1|17|TRBJ1-2|TRBV7-9|once
TGTGCCAGCAGCTTAGCCGGGGTATCGTCGGGACAGGAAGGCTACACCTTC
CASSLAGVSSGQEGYTF
>.|14|TRBJ2-3|TRBV7-9|.
TGTGCCAGCAGCCCCCCCACAGGCACAGATACGCAGTATTTT
CASSPPTGTDTQYF
>TRBD2|15|TRBJ2-3|TRBV6-1|.
TGTGCCAGCAGTGAAACTAGCGGGGGGGCAGATACGCAGTATTTT
CASSETSGGADTQYF
>TRBD1|14|TRBJ1-5|TRBV20-1|.
TGCAGTGCCCTTATTGGACAGGGCTATGAACCCCAGCATTTT
CSALIGQGYEPQHF
>.|16|TRBJ2-7|TRBV9|.
TGTGCCAGCAGCGCGAGTTCCCATACAGGCTCCTACGAGCAGTACTTC
CASSASSHTGSYEQYF
>TRBD1|16|TRBJ2-7|TRBV4-2|.
TGTGCCAGCAGCCATATAATGGGACAGGGGGCCTACGAGCAGTACTTC
CASSHIMGQGAYEQYF
>TRBD1|11|TRBJ1-1|TRBV7-9|.
TGTGCCAGCAGCCCGACAGGGTGGGCTTTCTTT
CASSPTGWAFF
>.|17|TRBJ1-4|TRBV7-9|.
TGTGCCAGCAGTAATGTCCCGGGACGGGAACATAATGAAAAACTGTTTTTT
CASSNVPGREHNEKLFF
>.|15|TRBJ1-5|TRBV27|.
TGTGCCACTCGGCGAGGGGTCTATGGCAATCAGCCCCAGCATTTT
CATRRGVYGNQPQHF
>TRBD1|14|TRBJ1-5|TRBV20-1|.
TGCAGTGCTAGGGCGGACAGGGGTAATCAGCCCCAGCATTTT
CSARADRGNQPQHF
>TRBD1|14|TRBJ2-7|TRBV19|once
TGTGCCAGTAGTATAGGACAGGGCTACTACGAGCAGTACTTC
CASSIGQGYYEQYF
>.|14|TRBJ1-5|TRBV25-1|.
TGTGCCAGCAGTGTAAACAGCGAGAATCAGCCCCAGCATTTT
CASSVNSENQPQHF